These 26 T cell receptor beta chains were sequenced from one sample in a study of T-cell memory formation after mild COVID-19. In TCRdb, the 5' RACE reads were re-called with MiXCR into one record per CDR3 protein. Among roughly 510,000 distinct CDR3 sequences listed, 15% to 20% were seen once. The sample was PBMCs or a T cell subset sorted from them (not recorded which). These receptors were obtained from an adult woman who had mild COVID-19 (a few samples of this study predate the infection). Cell type and time point are not known.

This clonotype was counted between two and nine times. The CDR3 coding sequence is TGTGCCACCAGCAGGGGATGGGCGACAGGCTCCTACGAGCAGTACTTC. Its translation: CATSRGWATGSYEQYF. The chain carries TRBV15 and TRBJ2-7, with a possible D match to TRBD1 (6 bases). Per germline, CDR1 LNHNV and CDR2 YYDKDF (reference sequence). The ends were cut back, 3 bases at V and 0 bases at J, with 15 bases in the middle. The CDR3 loop spans 16 amino acids. The full variable domain, with the rest looked up from reference TRBV15 and TRBJ2-7, is DAMVIQNPRYQVTQFGKPVTLSCSQTLNHNVMYWYQQKSSQAPKLLFHYYDKDFNNEADTPDNFQSRRPNTSFCFLDIRSPGLGDTAMYLCATSRGWATGSYEQYFGPGTRLTVT.

The chain is built from TRBV6-6 and TRBJ1-1; D ambiguous. Germline CDR1 is MNHNY and CDR2 is SVGAGI (reference sequence). The V end lost 0 bases, the J end lost 3 bases, and 5 bases lay between the germline ends. This CDR3 has 13 amino acids. CDR3 protein: CASSYSLDTEAFF. The CDR3 nucleotides are TGTGCCAGCAGTTACTCTCTGGACACTGAAGCTTTCTTT.

This clonotype was seen a few times. The J gene is TRBJ1-4, the V gene TRBV12-3 or TRBV12-4, with 8 bases fitting TRBD1. The CDR3 consists of 16 residues. V lost 5 bases, J lost 1 base, and 6 bases stayed unmatched. The CDR3 DNA is TGTGCCAGCAGTACGGAGGACAGGGAAACTAATGAAAAACTGTTTTTT. It translates to CASSTEDRETNEKLFF.

There are a few counts of this clonotype. The V call is TRBV12-3 or TRBV12-4, the J call TRBJ2-2; no firm D call. The CDR3 loop spans 11 amino acids. V gave up 2 bases and J gave up 13 bases, with 8 bases separating them. This chain's CDR3 is CASSLSFGLFF. The CDR3, as DNA: TGTGCCAGCAGTTTATCTTTTGGGCTGTTTTTT.

CDR3 sequence: CASSQEPSLYNEQFF. CDR3 DNA sequence: TGTGCCAGCAGCCAAGAGCCTAGCCTCTACAATGAGCAGTTCTTC. The chain recombines TRBV4-2 with TRBJ2-1, with a possible D match to TRBD2 (5 bases). The CDR3 has 15 amino acids. CDR1 is LGHNA, CDR2 YNFKEQ, per germline. Trimming stripped 0 bases from V and 3 bases from J, with 9 bases between.

The chain carries TRBV5-1 and TRBJ2-7; TRBD1 might be the D (6 bases). V lost 2 bases and J lost 6, with 15 bases in between. CDR1 SGHRS and CDR2 YFSETQ come from the germline V gene. The CDR3 extends over 14 amino acids. The CDR3 coding sequence is TGCGCCAGCAGCTTCGACGCAGGGGTAAGCGAGCAGTACTTC. Encoded protein: CASSFDAGVSEQYF. Based on the CDR3 plus reference TRBV5-1 and TRBJ2-7, the full variable domain is KAGVTQTPRYLIKTRGQQVTLSCSPISGHRSVSWYQQTPGQGLQFLFEYFSETQRNKGNFPGRFSGRQFSNSRSEMNVSTLELGDSALYLCASSFDAGVSEQYFGPGTRLTVT.

The chain is built from TRBV2 and TRBJ2-3; D gene unclear. The CDR3 totals 13 residues. Germline CDR1 and CDR2: SNHLY and FYNNEI. The V end lost 3 bases, the J end lost 6 bases, and 10 bases lay between the germline ends. The CDR3 DNA reads TGTGCCAGCAGTGATAACGGTCTGGATACGCAGTATTTT. It is translated as CASSDNGLDTQYF.

This clonotype has more than one count but fewer than ten. CDR3 sequence reads: CASSIRAGGAGTQYF. DNA for the CDR3: TGTGCCAGCAGTATCCGAGCAGGGGGGGCTGGGACCCAGTACTTC. This chain connects TRBV12-3 or TRBV12-4 to TRBJ2-5; D possibly uses TRBD1 or TRBD2 (7 bases each). The CDR3 is 15 residues long. Trimming shortened V by 5 bases and J by 7 bases, and 20 bases separated the two germline ends.

This chain links TRBV4-3 with TRBJ2-1, with D uncertain. CDR3 length equals 12 residues. V lost 0 bases and J lost 7, with 4 bases in between. CDR1 and CDR2 (germline): LGHNA, YSLEER. CDR3 in DNA: TGCGCCAGCAGCCAAGATAGAAATGAGCAGTTCTTC. Translation: CASSQDRNEQFF.

This clonotype has more than one count but fewer than ten. V usage is TRBV6-5 and J usage is TRBJ2-5; TRBD2 aligns across 7 bases. Germline V gene data show CDR1 as MNHEY and CDR2 as SVGAGI. CDR3 length: 15 amino acids. J gave up 5 bases and V 5 bases, and 11 bases lay outside the gene matches. The CDR3 is CASSPPRGRGETQYF. The CDR3 DNA sequence: TGTGCCAGCAGTCCCCCTCGCGGGAGAGGCGAGACCCAGTACTTC.

This sequence joins TRBV6-2 or TRBV6-3 and TRBJ1-5; D possibly corresponds to TRBD1 (5 bases). CDR3 length: 14 amino acids. Trimming stripped 2 bases from V and 6 bases from J, with 11 bases between. Germline V gene data show CDR1 as MNHEY and CDR2 as SVGEGT. The CDR3 loop reads CASSYSTGGQPQHF. CDR3 sequence (DNA): TGTGCCAGCAGTTACAGTACAGGAGGTCAGCCCCAGCATTTT.

V usage is TRBV3-1 and J usage is TRBJ2-7; D gene unclear. The CDR3 runs 14 residues. The germline gives CDR1 LGHDT, CDR2 YNNKEL (reference sequence). With 4 bases removed from V and 3 bases from J, the gap between germline ends came to 13 bases. The CDR3, as DNA: TGTGCCAGCAGCCTCTCGGCAAAGGTCTACGAGCAGTACTTC. Translation gives CASSLSAKVYEQYF.

This clonotype came up a few times. The rearrangement joins TRBV5-6 to TRBJ2-1; D may be TRBD1 (6 bases). The CDR3 totals 16 residues. CDR1 and CDR2 from the germline V gene are SGHDT and YYEEEE. V was cut by 3 bases and J by 4 bases, with 17 bases left in between. CDR3 loop: CASSSATGRFYNEQFF. In DNA form, the CDR3 reads TGTGCCAGCAGCTCGGCGACAGGTCGGTTTTACAATGAGCAGTTCTTC.

This clonotype was observed a few times. The chain carries TRBV7-6 and TRBJ2-3, with D perhaps TRBD2 (5 bases). This CDR3 contains 16 residues. Trimming took 0 bases from V and 2 from J, leaving 12 bases between them. Germline CDR1 SGHVS, CDR2 FNYEAQ. The CDR3 here is CASSLAHSGNTDTQYF. As DNA, the CDR3 is TGTGCCAGCAGCTTAGCGCATTCGGGGAACACAGATACGCAGTATTTT. Looking up the rest from reference TRBV7-6 and TRBJ2-3 gives the full variable domain: GAGVSQSPRYKVTKRGQDVALRCDPISGHVSLYWYRQALGQGPEFLTYFNYEAQQDKSGLPNDRFSAERPEGSISTLTIQRTEQRDSAMYRCASSLAHSGNTDTQYFGPGTRLTVL.

The chain joins TRBV11-2 to TRBJ2-1, with 9 positions matching TRBD2. The trim removed 4 bases at V and 10 bases at J, leaving 17 bases unmatched. Germline V gives CDR1 SGHAT, CDR2 FQNNGV. The CDR3 is made up of 17 amino acids. For the CDR3, the DNA is TGTGCCAGCAGCTCAGCGGGGCGCGGGAGGGGCCTCGGGGAGCAGTTCTTC. It encodes CASSSAGRGRGLGEQFF.

V is TRBV24-1 and J is TRBJ2-4, with 7 nucleotides matching TRBD2. CDR1 is KGHDR, CDR2 SFDVKD, per germline. V shed 7 bases, J shed 6 bases, and the junction held 8 bases outside the gene matches. The CDR3 totals 14 residues. CDR3 region: CATSPGPGGNIQYF. CDR3 bases: TGTGCCACCAGCCCTGGGCCGGGGGGAAACATTCAGTACTTC.

This clonotype was seen a handful of times. The V and J genes are TRBV11-2 and TRBJ2-7; 10 bases fit TRBD1. Germline V lookup: CDR1 SGHAT, CDR2 FQNNGV. The CDR3 runs to 17 residues. V lost 2 bases and J lost 1; bases outside the gene matches: 8. The CDR3 region has the DNA TGTGCCAGCAGCTTACATCCCCCGGGACAGGGGTCCTACGAGCAGTACTTC. It yields the protein CASSLHPPGQGSYEQYF.

The table lists this clonotype with many counts. The V and J genes are TRBV9 and TRBJ1-4; 7 bases align to TRBD1. Losses at the gene ends were 4 bases for V and 8 bases for J; bases not matched to a gene: 8. The CDR3 extends over 14 amino acids. From germline, CDR1 is SGDLS and CDR2 YYNGEE. The CDR3 region is CASSRRQGGEKLFF. In DNA form, the CDR3 reads TGTGCCAGCAGCCGTCGACAGGGAGGGGAAAAACTGTTTTTT.

For this clonotype: This likely comes from a read error, as the CDR3 has no conserved phenylalanine or tryptophan at its end. The limits of the CDR3 on the DNA are not certain, so only TCRdb's listed CDR3 is given. CDR3 sequence: CASSLGLEI. V is TRBV7-9 and J is TRBJ2-5; whether TRBD2, the table's D call, matches the DNA was not checked. CDR1 SEHNR and CDR2 FQNEAQ come from the germline V gene (reference sequence). The CDR3 sequence runs 9 residues, both termini included.

This clonotype turned up a few times. The rearrangement links TRBV4-3 to TRBJ2-7, with 15 bases fitting TRBD2. The ends lost 0 bases at V and 6 bases at J; junction bases unmatched: 3. The CDR3 is 16 residues long. Germline CDR1 and CDR2: LGHNA and YSLEER. In DNA form, the CDR3 reads TGCGCCAGCAGCCAAGATCCGGGACTAGCGGGAGGCGAGCAGTACTTC. It specifies CASSQDPGLAGGEQYF.

The chain uses TRBV7-9 and TRBJ1-1; 7 bases align to TRBD1. The CDR3 totals 16 residues. CDR1 and CDR2 (germline): SEHNR, FQNEAQ (reference sequence). Losses at the gene ends were 5 bases for V and 2 bases for J; bases not matched to a gene: 11. The CDR3 DNA reads TGTGCCAGCAGCGGGACAGTGGACCTTCCCAACACTGAAGCTTTCTTT. Its protein product is CASSGTVDLPNTEAFF.

The sample holds a few counts of this clonotype. V usage is TRBV5-4 and J usage is TRBJ2-7; TRBD2 agrees at 11 bases. This CDR3 spans 15 amino acids. CDR1 SGHNT and CDR2 YYREEE come from the germline V gene (reference sequence). J gave up 3 bases and V 3 bases, and 5 bases lay outside the gene matches. CDR3 amino acids: CASSSGLAAYYEQYF. CDR3 DNA: TGTGCCAGCAGCTCGGGACTAGCGGCCTACTACGAGCAGTACTTC. The entire variable domain, with the rest obtained from reference TRBV5-4 and TRBJ2-7, is as follows: ETGVTQSPTHLIKTRGQQVTLRCSSQSGHNTVSWYQQALGQGPQFIFQYYREEENGRGNFPPRFSGLQFPNYSSELNVNALELDDSALYLCASSSGLAAYYEQYFGPGTRLTVT.

This clonotype came up a few times. The rearrangement links TRBV3-1 to TRBJ1-2; D gene ambiguous. The CDR3 spans 13 residues. The V end was cut by 1 base, the J end by 6 bases, with 9 bases between. CDR1 is LGHDT and CDR2 is YNNKEL in the germline V gene (reference sequence). DNA for the CDR3: TGTGCCAGCAGCCAAGTGGGAATCAATGGCTACACCTTC. Translated: CASSQVGINGYTF. Supplemented by reference TRBV3-1 and TRBJ1-2, the full variable domain reads DTAVSQTPKYLVTQMGNDKSIKCEQNLGHDTMYWYKQDSKKFLKIMFSYNNKELIINETVPNRFSPKSPDKAHLNLHINSLELGDSAVYFCASSQVGINGYTFGSGTRLTVV.

The CDR3 coding sequence is TGTGCCAGCAGCGACCCGCAGGGTATCGGAGCAGATACGCAGTATTTT. Its translation: CASSDPQGIGADTQYF. V and J are TRBV9 and TRBJ2-3; D is perhaps TRBD1 (5 bases). The CDR3 loop spans 16 amino acids. V shed 3 bases and J shed 4 bases, with 18 bases lying between them. The germline CDR1 and CDR2 sequences are SGDLS and YYNGEE.

The chain links TRBV5-1 to TRBJ2-7; tentatively, D is TRBD2 (6 bases). V dropped 0 bases and J dropped 0 bases, with 19 bases sitting between them. Germline V gives CDR1 SGHRS, CDR2 YFSETQ. CDR3 size: 18 residues. The DNA for the CDR3 is TGCGCCAGCAGCTTGGAGACGAGACTAGTACATTACTCCTACGAGCAGTACTTC. Translating gives CASSLETRLVHYSYEQYF.

The rearrangement links TRBV5-4 to TRBJ2-2; D is ambiguous. Germline V gene data show CDR1 as SGHNT and CDR2 as YYREEE (reference sequence). The CDR3 runs 16 residues. Trimming took 2 bases from V and 0 from J, leaving 11 bases between them. Here the CDR3 DNA reads TGTGCCAGCAGCTTTCGAAGGCAGACGAACACCGGGGAGCTGTTTTTT. Translating it yields CASSFRRQTNTGELFF.